Sequencing of this T cell receptor beta chain was carried out in a study of kidney transplant recipient with SARS-CoV-2 infection. TCRdb reprocessed the reads via MiXCR and lists one record per CDR3 protein. The table lists roughly 230,000 distinct CDR3 sequences, 29% of them singletons. The CDR3 runs to 17 residues. CDR1 SSHAT and CDR2 FNYEAQ come from the germline V gene (reference sequence). This clonotype was counted a single time. A much larger clone lies a single base off, so this may be a read error. The sequence was obtained from a male patient aged 25 to 39 who had COVID-19 and was a kidney transplant recipient. Some T cells may be provided by the graft donor. The chain links TRBV7-7 to TRBJ1-2; D gene ambiguous. The sample consisted of a blood sample, taken at baseline and on day 111 from a kidney transplant recipient. CDR3: CASSPRSKCRKTYSYTF. CDR3 coding DNA: TGTGCCAGCAGCCCCCGAAGTAAGTGCCGAAAGACCTATAGCTACACCTTC.